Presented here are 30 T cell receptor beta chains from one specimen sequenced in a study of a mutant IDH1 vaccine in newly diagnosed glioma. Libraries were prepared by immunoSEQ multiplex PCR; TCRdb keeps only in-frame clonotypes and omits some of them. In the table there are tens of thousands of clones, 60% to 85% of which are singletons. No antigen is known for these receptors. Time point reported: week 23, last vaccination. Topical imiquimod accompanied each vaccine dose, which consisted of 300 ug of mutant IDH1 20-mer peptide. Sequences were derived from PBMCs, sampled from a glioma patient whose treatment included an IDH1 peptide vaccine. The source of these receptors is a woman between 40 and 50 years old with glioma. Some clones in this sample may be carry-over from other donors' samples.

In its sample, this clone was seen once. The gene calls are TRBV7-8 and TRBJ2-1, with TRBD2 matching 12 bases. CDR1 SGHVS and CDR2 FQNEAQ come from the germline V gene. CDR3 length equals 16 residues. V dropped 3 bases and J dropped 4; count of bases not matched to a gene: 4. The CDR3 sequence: CASSFELAGGYNEQFF. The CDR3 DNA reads TGTGCCAGCAGCTTCGAACTAGCGGGAGGTTACAATGAGCAGTTCTTC.

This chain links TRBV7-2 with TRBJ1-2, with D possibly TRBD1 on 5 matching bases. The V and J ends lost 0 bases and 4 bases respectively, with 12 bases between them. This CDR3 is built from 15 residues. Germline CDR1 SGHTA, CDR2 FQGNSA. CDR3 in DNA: TGTGCCAGCAGCTTAGCGAACCAGGGACCCTATGGCTACACCTTC. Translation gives CASSLANQGPYGYTF.

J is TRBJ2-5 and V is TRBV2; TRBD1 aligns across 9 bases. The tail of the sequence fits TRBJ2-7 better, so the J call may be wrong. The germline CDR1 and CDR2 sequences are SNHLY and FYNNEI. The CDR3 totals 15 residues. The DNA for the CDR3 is TGTGCCAGCAGTGAGGATAACAGGGGGCCTTACGAGCAGTACTTC. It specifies CASSEDNRGPYEQYF.

The DNA of the CDR3 is TGCAGCGTTGAGGATAGGGACAGACCCTACGAGCAGTACTTC. Its protein is CSVEDRDRPYEQYF. V is TRBV29-1 and J is TRBJ2-7; 7 positions agree with TRBD1. Germline loops: CDR1 SQVTM, CDR2 ANQGSEA. Germline trimming cut 3 bases from V and 2 bases from J; bases unmatched to any gene: 7. The CDR3 contains 14 residues.

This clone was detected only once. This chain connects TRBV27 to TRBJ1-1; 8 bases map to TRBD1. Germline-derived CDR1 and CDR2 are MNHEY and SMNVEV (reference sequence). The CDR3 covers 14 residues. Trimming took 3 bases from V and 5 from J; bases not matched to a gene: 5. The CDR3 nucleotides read TGTGCCAGCAGTTTCAGGGGGCGGGGGACTGAAGCTTTCTTT. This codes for CASSFRGRGTEAFF.

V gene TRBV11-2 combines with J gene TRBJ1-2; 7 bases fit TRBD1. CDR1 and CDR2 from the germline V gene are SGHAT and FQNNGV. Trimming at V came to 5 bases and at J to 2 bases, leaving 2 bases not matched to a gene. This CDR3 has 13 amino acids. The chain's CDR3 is CASSIRGNYGYTF. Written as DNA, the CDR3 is TGTGCCAGCAGCATCAGGGGGAACTATGGCTACACCTTC.

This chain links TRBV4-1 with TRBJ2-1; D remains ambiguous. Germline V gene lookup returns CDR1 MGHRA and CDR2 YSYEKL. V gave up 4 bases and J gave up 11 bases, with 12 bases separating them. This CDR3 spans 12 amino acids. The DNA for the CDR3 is TGCGCCAGCAGCCCCCTGACCGAGAAGCAGTTCTTC. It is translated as CASSPLTEKQFF.

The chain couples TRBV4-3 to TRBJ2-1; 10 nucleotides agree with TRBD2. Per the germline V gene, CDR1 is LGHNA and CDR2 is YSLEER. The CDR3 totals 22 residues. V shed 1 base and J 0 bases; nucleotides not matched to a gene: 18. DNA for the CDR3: TGCGCCAGCAGCCAAGCTCCCGAGGGGCCTACTAGCGGGGTTTGCTCCTACAATGAGCAGTTCTTC. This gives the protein CASSQAPEGPTSGVCSYNEQFF.

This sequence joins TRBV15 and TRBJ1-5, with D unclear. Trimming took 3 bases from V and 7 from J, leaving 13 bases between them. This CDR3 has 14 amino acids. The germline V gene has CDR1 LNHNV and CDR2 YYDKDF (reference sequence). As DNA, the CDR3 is TGTGCCACCAGCAGTGGACTGGGCCACCAGCCCCAGCATTTT. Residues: CATSSGLGHQPQHF.

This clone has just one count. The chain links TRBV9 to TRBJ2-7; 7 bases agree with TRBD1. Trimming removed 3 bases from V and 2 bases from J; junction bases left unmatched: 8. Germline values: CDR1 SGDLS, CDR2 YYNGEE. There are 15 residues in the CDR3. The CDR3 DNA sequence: TGTGCCAGCAGCGGAGGGGACAGTCTGACCTACGAGCAGTACTTC. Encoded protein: CASSGGDSLTYEQYF. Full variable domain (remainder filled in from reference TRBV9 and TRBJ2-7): DSGVTQTPKHLITATGQRVTLRCSPRSGDLSVYWYQQSLDQGLQFLIQYYNGEERAKGNILERFSAQQFPDLHSELNLSSLELGDSALYFCASSGGDSLTYEQYFGPGTRLTVT.

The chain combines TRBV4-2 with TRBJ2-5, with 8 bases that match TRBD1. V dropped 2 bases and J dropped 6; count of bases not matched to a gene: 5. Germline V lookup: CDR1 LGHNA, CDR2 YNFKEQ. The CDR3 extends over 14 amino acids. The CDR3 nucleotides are TGTGCCAGCAGCCAACGACAGGGGACGCAGACCCAGTACTTC. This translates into CASSQRQGTQTQYF.

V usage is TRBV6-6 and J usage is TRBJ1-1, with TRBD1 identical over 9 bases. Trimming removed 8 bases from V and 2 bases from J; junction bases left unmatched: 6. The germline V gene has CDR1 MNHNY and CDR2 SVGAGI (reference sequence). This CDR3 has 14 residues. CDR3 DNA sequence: TGTGCCAGCTTACAGGGGGCCTCCAACACTGAAGCTTTCTTT. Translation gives CASLQGASNTEAFF.

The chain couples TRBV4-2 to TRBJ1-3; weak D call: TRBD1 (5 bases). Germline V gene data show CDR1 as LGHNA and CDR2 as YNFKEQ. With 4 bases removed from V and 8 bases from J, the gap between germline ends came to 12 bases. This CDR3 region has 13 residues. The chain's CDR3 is CASSPGHGYTIYF. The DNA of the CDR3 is TGTGCCAGCAGCCCCGGACATGGGTACACCATATATTTT.

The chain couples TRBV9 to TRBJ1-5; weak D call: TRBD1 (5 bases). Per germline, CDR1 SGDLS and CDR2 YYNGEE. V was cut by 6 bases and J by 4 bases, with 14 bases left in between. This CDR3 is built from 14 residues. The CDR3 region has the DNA TGTGCCAGCAACTTGGGGACGGCGAATCAGCCCCAGCATTTT. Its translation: CASNLGTANQPQHF.

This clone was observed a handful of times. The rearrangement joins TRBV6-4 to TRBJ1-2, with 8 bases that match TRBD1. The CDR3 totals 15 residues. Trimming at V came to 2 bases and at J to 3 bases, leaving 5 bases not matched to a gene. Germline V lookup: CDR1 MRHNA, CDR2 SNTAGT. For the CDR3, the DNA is TGTGCCAGCAGTGACGCAGGGGGCGCGGACTATGGCTACACCTTC. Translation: CASSDAGGADYGYTF.

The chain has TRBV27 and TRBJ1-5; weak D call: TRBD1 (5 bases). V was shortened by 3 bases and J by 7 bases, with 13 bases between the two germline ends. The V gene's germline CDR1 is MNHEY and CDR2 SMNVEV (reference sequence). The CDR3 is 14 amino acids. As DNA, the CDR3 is TGTGCCAGCAGTTTTACAGGAACGGGGCAGCCCCAGCATTTT. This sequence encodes CASSFTGTGQPQHF.

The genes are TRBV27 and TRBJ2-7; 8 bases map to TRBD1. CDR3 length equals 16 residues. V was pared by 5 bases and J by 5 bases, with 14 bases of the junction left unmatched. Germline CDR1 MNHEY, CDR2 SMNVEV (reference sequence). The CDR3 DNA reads TGTGCCAGCAGTCCCGGACAGGGCCTACTGCTGCACGAGCAGTACTTC. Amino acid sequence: CASSPGQGLLLHEQYF.

The CDR3 DNA reads as TGTGCCAGCAGCCGAACCTCCGGTCACGAGCAGTACTTC. Its translation: CASSRTSGHEQYF. V is TRBV7-3 and J is TRBJ2-7; D not resolved. V was pared by 5 bases and J by 5 bases, with 13 bases between. This CDR3 has 13 residues. The germline gives CDR1 SGHTA, CDR2 FQGTGA.

CDR3: CASSLFRNTGELFF. The CDR3 DNA reads as TGTGCCAGCAGTCTTTTCCGGAACACCGGGGAGCTGTTTTTT. The gene calls are TRBV2 and TRBJ2-2; D not resolved. Trimming took off 5 bases at V and 1 base at J, with 8 bases between the two ends. Germline-derived CDR1 and CDR2 are SNHLY and FYNNEI. The CDR3 length is 14 residues.

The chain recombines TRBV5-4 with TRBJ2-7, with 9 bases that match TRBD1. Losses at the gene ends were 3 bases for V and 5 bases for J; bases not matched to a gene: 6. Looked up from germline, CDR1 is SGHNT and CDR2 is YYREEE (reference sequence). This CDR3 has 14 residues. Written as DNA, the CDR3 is TGTGCCAGCAGCTCCCCCGGGACAGGGAACGAGCAGTACTTC. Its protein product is CASSSPGTGNEQYF.

CDR3 DNA: TGTGCCAGCAGGACTTCTGGGGGAATCCTTGGCTACACCTTC. This encodes CASRTSGGILGYTF. The V gene is TRBV27, the J gene TRBJ1-2; D possibly corresponds to TRBD1 (5 bases). Trimming left V 6 bases short and J 7 bases short, with 18 bases between. Germline lookup yields CDR1 MNHEY and CDR2 SMNVEV (reference sequence). CDR3 length equals 14 residues.

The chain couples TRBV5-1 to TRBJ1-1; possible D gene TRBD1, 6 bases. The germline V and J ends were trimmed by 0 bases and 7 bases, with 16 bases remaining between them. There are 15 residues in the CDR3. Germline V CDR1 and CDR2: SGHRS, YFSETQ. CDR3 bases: TGCGCCAGCAGCTTGGCCCGGGGGGCGGAGGGTGAAGCTTTCTTT. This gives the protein CASSLARGAEGEAFF.

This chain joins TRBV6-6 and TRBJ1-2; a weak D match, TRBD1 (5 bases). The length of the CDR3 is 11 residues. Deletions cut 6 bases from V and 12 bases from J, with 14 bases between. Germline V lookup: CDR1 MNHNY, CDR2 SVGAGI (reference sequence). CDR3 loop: CASSPPPGHTF. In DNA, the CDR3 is TGTGCCAGCAGCCCGCCCCCGGGGCACACCTTC.

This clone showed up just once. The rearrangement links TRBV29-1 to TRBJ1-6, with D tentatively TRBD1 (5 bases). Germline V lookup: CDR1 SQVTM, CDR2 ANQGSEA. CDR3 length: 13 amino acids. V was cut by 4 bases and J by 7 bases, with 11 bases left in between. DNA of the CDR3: TGCAGCGTTGGGCAGGGAGGCAATTCACCCCTCCACTTT. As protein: CSVGQGGNSPLHF.

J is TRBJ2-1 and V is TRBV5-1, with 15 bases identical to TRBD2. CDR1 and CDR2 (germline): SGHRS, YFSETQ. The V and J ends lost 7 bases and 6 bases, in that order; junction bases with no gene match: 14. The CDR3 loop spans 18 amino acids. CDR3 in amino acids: CASARTSGRGTLGNEQFF. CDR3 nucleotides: TGCGCCAGCGCCAGGACTAGCGGGAGGGGTACTTTGGGCAATGAGCAGTTCTTC.

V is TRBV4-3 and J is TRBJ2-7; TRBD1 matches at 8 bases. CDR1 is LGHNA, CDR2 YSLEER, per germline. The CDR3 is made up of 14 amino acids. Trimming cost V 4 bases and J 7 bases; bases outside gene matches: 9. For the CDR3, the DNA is TGCGCCAGCAGCCTACAGGGGGGCTCTGGGGAGCAGTACTTC. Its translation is CASSLQGGSGEQYF.

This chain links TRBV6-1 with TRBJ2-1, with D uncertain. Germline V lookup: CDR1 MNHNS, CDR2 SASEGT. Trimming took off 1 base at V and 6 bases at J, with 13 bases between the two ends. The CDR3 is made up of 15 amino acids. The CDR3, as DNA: TGTGCCAGCAGTGAAGGGAGCCGTACCACCAATGAGCAGTTCTTC. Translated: CASSEGSRTTNEQFF.

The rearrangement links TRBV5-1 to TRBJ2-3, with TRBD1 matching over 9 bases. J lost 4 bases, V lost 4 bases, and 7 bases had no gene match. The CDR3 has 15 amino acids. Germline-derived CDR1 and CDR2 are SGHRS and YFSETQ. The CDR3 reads CASSPQGATADTQYF. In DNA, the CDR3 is TGCGCCAGCAGCCCACAGGGGGCCACAGCAGATACGCAGTATTTT.

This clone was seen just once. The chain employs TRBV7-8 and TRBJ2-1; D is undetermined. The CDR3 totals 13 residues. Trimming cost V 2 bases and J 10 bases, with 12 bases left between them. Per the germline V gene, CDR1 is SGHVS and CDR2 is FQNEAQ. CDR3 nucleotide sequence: TGTGCCAGCAGCTTATCGAGCCGCCGAGAGCAGTTCTTC. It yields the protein CASSLSSRREQFF.

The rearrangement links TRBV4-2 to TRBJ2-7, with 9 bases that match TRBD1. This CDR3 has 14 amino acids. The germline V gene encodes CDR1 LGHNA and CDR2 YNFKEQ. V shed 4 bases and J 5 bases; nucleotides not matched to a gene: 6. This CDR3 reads CASSRGTGFDEQYF. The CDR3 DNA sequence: TGTGCCAGCAGCCGAGGGACAGGGTTCGACGAGCAGTACTTC.